This entry lists 10 T cell receptor beta chains sequenced from one sample in a study of blood T cell repertoires in COVID-19. Measured with immunoSEQ multiplex PCR; TCRdb has only the in-frame clones, and not every one. Counted here are about 180,000 clones, approximately 81% occurring once; the ten biggest clones make up 15% to 20%. Sequencing was carried out using peripheral blood. Source of these receptors: a person aged 65 to 85 with COVID-19, enrolled during active disease.

This clone was observed a single time. The chain has TRBV9 and TRBJ2-3, with D perhaps matching TRBD2 (6 bases). Germline CDR1 SGDLS, CDR2 YYNGEE. The CDR3 consists of 15 residues. Trimming pared 0 bases from V and 0 bases from J, leaving 8 bases between. This chain's CDR3 is CASSVAGLSTDTQYF. For the CDR3, the DNA is TGTGCCAGCAGCGTAGCGGGACTGAGCACAGATACGCAGTATTTT.

J is TRBJ1-2 and V is TRBV12-2; the table gives TRBD1 as D, unverified against the DNA. TRBV12-2 is reported as a pseudogene. The CDR3 runs to 17 residues. CDR3: CASRLATSDRSNYGYTF. The CDR3, as DNA: TGTGCAAGTCGCTTAGCCACCTCTGACAGGTCTAACTATGGCTACACCTTC.

J is TRBJ1-2 and V is TRBV3-1 (or the pseudogene TRBV3-2); a weak D match, TRBD1 (6 bases). Looked up from germline, CDR1 is LGHDT and CDR2 is YNNKEL (reference sequence). Deletions cut 4 bases from V and 5 bases from J, with 14 bases between. The CDR3 loop spans 14 amino acids. CDR3 in amino acids: CASSLGGGHYGYTF. For the CDR3, the DNA is TGTGCCAGCAGCCTCGGGGGGGGCCATTATGGCTACACCTTC.

The chain recombines TRBV7-2 with TRBJ2-1; a possible D gene is TRBD2 (5 bases). V gave up 1 base and J gave up 4 bases, with 8 bases separating them. Germline V lookup: CDR1 SGHTA, CDR2 FQGNSA. The CDR3 sequence is 14 residues long. This CDR3 is CASSLGGVYNEQFF. CDR3 DNA sequence: TGTGCCAGCAGCTTAGGGGGAGTTTACAATGAGCAGTTCTTC.

V usage is TRBV7-9 and J usage is TRBJ2-2, with TRBD1 matching 10 bases. Germline V gene lookup returns CDR1 SEHNR and CDR2 FQNEAQ (reference sequence). The CDR3 extends over 15 amino acids. The ends lost 6 bases at V and 4 bases at J; junction bases unmatched: 5. In DNA form, the CDR3 reads TGTGCCAGCAGGGGTTGGACAGGGGGCACCGGGGAGCTGTTTTTT. The encoded protein is CASRGWTGGTGELFF. Full variable domain (rest looked up from reference TRBV7-9 and TRBJ2-2): DTGVSQNPRHKITKRGQNVTFRCDPISEHNRLYWYRQTLGQGPEFLTYFQNEAQLEKSRLLSDRFSAERPKGSFSTLEIQRTEQGDSAMYLCASRGWTGGTGELFFGEGSRLTVL.

V is TRBV2 and J is TRBJ1-6, with D maybe TRBD1 (5 bases). The germline V and J ends were trimmed by 0 bases and 11 bases, with 23 bases remaining between them. CDR1 is SNHLY and CDR2 is FYNNEI in the germline V gene. The CDR3 sequence is 18 residues long. The CDR3 here is CASSEALGGLRVQTPLHF. The CDR3 region has the DNA TGTGCCAGCAGTGAAGCTCTCGGGGGTTTACGAGTTCAAACACCCCTCCACTTT.

This rearrangement joins TRBV5-4 to TRBJ2-4; tentatively, D is TRBD1 (6 bases). CDR3 size: 10 residues. Germline CDR1 is SGHNT and CDR2 is YYREEE (reference sequence). With 5 bases removed from V and 11 bases from J, the gap between germline ends came to 8 bases. The CDR3 nucleotides are TGTGCCAGCAGGGGGGCACTTCAGTACTTC. It encodes CASRGALQYF.

This chain connects TRBV6-2 or TRBV6-3 to TRBJ2-1; TRBD2 is a possible D gene (6 bases). Germline V CDR1 and CDR2: MNHEY, SVGEGT. With 4 bases removed from V and 9 bases from J, the gap between germline ends came to 10 bases. The CDR3 has 12 residues. DNA of the CDR3: TGTGCCAGCAGTTCGGACTACCCTGAGCAGTTCTTC. This translates into CASSSDYPEQFF.

CDR3 in DNA: TGTGCCAGCAGCTTAATGGGGGGGAACTATGGCTACACCTTC. Protein sequence: CASSLMGGNYGYTF. The J gene is TRBJ1-2, the V gene TRBV13; maybe TRBD1 (5 bases). Trimming removed 2 bases from V and 2 bases from J, with 9 bases in between. The CDR3 totals 14 residues. Germline V gene lookup returns CDR1 PRHDT and CDR2 FYEKMQ (reference sequence).

The J gene is TRBJ2-1, the V gene TRBV5-1; TRBD1 agrees at 12 bases. V dropped 3 bases and J dropped 8; count of bases not matched to a gene: 3. CDR1 and CDR2 from the germline V gene are SGHRS and YFSETQ. The CDR3 loop spans 14 amino acids. Here the CDR3 reads CASSWGTGGHEQFF. The DNA for the CDR3 is TGCGCCAGCAGCTGGGGGACAGGGGGCCATGAGCAGTTCTTC.